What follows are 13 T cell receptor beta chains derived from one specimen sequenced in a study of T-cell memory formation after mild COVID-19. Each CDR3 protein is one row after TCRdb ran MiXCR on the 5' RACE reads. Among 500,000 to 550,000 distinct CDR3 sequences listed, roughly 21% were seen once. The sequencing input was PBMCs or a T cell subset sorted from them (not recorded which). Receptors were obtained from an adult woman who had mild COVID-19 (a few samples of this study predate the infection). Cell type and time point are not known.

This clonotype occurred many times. The CDR3 is CSVEDGDSVSYEQYF. The CDR3 DNA follows: TGCAGCGTTGAAGATGGGGACTCTGTCTCCTACGAGCAGTACTTC. The chain combines TRBV29-1 with TRBJ2-7; possible D gene TRBD2, 6 bases. The CDR3 runs 15 residues. V lost 0 bases and J lost 0, with 12 bases in between. In germline, CDR1 is SQVTM, CDR2 ANQGSEA.

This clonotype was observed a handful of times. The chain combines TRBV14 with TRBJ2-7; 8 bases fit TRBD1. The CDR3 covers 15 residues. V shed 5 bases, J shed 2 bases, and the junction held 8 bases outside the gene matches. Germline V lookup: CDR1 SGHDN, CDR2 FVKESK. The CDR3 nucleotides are TGTGCCAGCAGCTCGAGAGCACAGGGGGCCTACGAGCAGTACTTC. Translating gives CASSSRAQGAYEQYF.

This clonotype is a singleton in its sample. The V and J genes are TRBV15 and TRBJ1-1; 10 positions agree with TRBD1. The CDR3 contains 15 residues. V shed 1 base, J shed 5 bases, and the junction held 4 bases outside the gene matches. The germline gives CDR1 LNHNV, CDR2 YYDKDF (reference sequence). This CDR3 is CATSRAGTGVTEAFF. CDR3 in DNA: TGTGCCACCAGCAGAGCCGGGACAGGGGTTACTGAAGCTTTCTTT.

The chain's CDR3 is CASSYPGTSEAFF. CDR3 in DNA: TGTGCCAGCAGTTACCCAGGGACGTCTGAAGCTTTCTTT. The chain recombines TRBV6-5 with TRBJ1-1; a possible D gene is TRBD1 (5 bases). Germline CDR1 MNHEY, CDR2 SVGAGI. The length of the CDR3 is 13 residues. V lost 2 bases, J lost 6 bases, and 10 bases lay in between.

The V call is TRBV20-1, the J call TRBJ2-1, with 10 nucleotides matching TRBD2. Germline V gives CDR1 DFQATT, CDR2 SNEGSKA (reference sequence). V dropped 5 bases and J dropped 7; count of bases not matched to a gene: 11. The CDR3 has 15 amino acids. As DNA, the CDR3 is TGCAGTGCTTCCTGGCTAGCGGGAGATCGGAATGAGCAGTTCTTC. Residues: CSASWLAGDRNEQFF.

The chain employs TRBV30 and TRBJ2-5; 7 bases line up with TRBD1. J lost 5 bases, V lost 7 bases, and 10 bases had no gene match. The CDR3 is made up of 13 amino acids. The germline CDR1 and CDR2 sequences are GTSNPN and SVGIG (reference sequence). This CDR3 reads CASTQGSEETQYF. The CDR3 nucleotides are TGTGCCTCCACACAGGGGAGCGAGGAGACCCAGTACTTC. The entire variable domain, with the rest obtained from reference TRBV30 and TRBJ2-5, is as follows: SQTIHQWPATLVQPVGSPLSLECTVEGTSNPNLYWYRQAAGRGLQLLFYSVGIGQISSEVPQNLSASRPQDRQFILSSKKLLLSDSGFYLCASTQGSEETQYFGPGTRLLVL.

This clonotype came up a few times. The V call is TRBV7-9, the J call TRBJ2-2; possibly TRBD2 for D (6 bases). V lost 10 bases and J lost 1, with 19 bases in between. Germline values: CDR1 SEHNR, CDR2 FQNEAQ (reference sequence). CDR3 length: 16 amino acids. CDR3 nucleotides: TGTGCCACCGGAGCCCCGGGGGTCGGGAACACCGGGGAGCTGTTTTTT. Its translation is CATGAPGVGNTGELFF. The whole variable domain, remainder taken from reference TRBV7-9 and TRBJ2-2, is DTGVSQNPRHKITKRGQNVTFRCDPISEHNRLYWYRQTLGQGPEFLTYFQNEAQLEKSRLLSDRFSAERPKGSFSTLEIQRTEQGDSAMYLCATGAPGVGNTGELFFGEGSRLTVL.

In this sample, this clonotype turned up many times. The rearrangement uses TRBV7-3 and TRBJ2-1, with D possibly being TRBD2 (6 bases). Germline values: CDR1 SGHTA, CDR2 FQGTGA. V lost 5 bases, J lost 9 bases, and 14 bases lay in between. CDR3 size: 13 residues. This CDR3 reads CASSTGTLGEQFF. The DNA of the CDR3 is TGTGCCAGCAGCACCGGGACTTTGGGTGAGCAGTTCTTC.

In DNA, the CDR3 is TGCACTCCTATAGATGGCTACACCTTC. Its translation: CTPIDGYTF. The chain recombines TRBV20-1 with TRBJ1-2; no clear D gene. CDR1 DFQATT and CDR2 SNEGSKA come from the germline V gene (reference sequence). The CDR3 runs 9 residues.

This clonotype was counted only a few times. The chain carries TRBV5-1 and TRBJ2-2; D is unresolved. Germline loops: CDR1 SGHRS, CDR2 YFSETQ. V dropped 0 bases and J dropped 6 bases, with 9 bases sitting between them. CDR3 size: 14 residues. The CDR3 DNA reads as TGCGCCAGCAGCTTGGGACCTCTCCCCGGGGAGCTGTTTTTT. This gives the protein CASSLGPLPGELFF.

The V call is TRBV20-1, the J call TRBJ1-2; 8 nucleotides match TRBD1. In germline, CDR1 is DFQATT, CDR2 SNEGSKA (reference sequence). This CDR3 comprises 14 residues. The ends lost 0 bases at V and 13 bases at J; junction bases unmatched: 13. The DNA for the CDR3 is TGCAGTGCTAGAGAGCGGACAGGGACCTCGTTCTGCACCTTC. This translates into CSARERTGTSFCTF.

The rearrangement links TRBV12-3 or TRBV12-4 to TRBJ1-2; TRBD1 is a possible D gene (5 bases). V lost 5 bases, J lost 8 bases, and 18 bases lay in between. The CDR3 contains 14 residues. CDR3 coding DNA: TGTGCCAGCAGTCACCTACTCGGGGGATGGGGCTACACCTTC. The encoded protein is CASSHLLGGWGYTF.

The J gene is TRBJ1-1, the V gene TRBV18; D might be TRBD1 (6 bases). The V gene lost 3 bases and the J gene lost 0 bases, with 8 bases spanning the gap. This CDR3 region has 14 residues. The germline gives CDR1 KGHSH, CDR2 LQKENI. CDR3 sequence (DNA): TGTGCCAGCTCACCGGACAGCATGAACACTGAAGCTTTCTTT. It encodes CASSPDSMNTEAFF.